One sample yielded the 30 T cell receptor beta chains listed below, sequenced in a study of CD8 T cells in ankylosing spondylitis. TCRdb called the 5' RACE reads again in MiXCR, with one record for every CDR3 protein. This sample has 150,000 to 200,000 distinct CDR3 sequences, with 10% to 15% found just once. Sequences were obtained from blood, either unsorted or a sorted T cell fraction (not recorded which). These receptors originate from a female donor with ankylosing spondylitis or in good health (not recorded which).

This clonotype was recorded at least ten times. The CDR3 region has the DNA TGTGCCAGCATGGGCGGGGCCCACAATGAGCAGTTCTTC. This encodes CASMGGAHNEQFF. V gene TRBV12-3 or TRBV12-4 combines with J gene TRBJ2-1, with D possibly being TRBD2 (6 bases). The CDR3 is 13 amino acids. Between the trimmed V and J ends, which lost 7 bases and 5 bases, there was a span of 12 bases.

This clonotype has at least ten counts. The rearrangement links TRBV12-3 or TRBV12-4 to TRBJ1-3, with D unclear. With 4 bases removed from V and 2 bases from J, the gap between germline ends came to 6 bases. This CDR3 is built from 13 residues. CDR3 nucleotide sequence: TGTGCCAGCAGTTCCCAAGCTGGAAACACCATATATTTT. It encodes CASSSQAGNTIYF.

Ten or more counts support this clonotype. The gene calls are TRBV27 and TRBJ2-1; perhaps TRBD2 as D (5 bases). The CDR3 has 15 amino acids. Germline CDR1 and CDR2: MNHEY and SMNVEV (reference sequence). V was clipped by 8 bases and J by 0 bases, with 14 bases between them. This chain's CDR3 is CASRGLSSSYNEQFF. The CDR3 DNA sequence: TGTGCCAGCCGAGGACTCTCCAGCTCCTACAATGAGCAGTTCTTC.

The chain uses TRBV28 and TRBJ2-7; D might be TRBD1 or TRBD2, each matching 6 bases. Germline CDR1 is MDHEN and CDR2 is SYDVKM. The V and J ends lost 7 bases and 0 bases respectively, with 16 bases between them. The length of the CDR3 is 15 residues. CDR3 residues: CASTQGGSGSYEQYF. In DNA, the CDR3 is TGTGCCAGCACCCAAGGGGGTAGCGGCTCCTACGAGCAGTACTTC.

The table lists this clonotype with a few counts. The CDR3, as DNA: TGTGCCAGCAGTTTATCCCGCGGCTCCACAGATACGCAGTATTTT. Its translation is CASSLSRGSTDTQYF. The V and J genes are TRBV27 and TRBJ2-3; D is undetermined. The CDR3 is 15 amino acids. The V end was cut by 0 bases, the J end by 2 bases, with 9 bases between. CDR1 and CDR2 (germline): MNHEY, SMNVEV (reference sequence).

This clonotype was detected only a few times. V is TRBV7-4 and J is TRBJ2-2; 8 nucleotides align to TRBD2. V lost 11 bases to trimming and J lost 5 bases; unmatched junction nucleotides: 34. Germline V lookup: CDR1 SGHVT, CDR2 SQSDAQ. The CDR3 spans 22 residues. The CDR3 DNA is TGTGCCCCCCCGGGGAATAGCGGGATCACCCATTCGATTTCGAGAACAACCGGGGAGCTGTTTTTT. Translated, it gives CAPPGNSGITHSISRTTGELFF.

The J gene is TRBJ1-5, the V gene TRBV20-1; tentatively, D is TRBD1 (5 bases). Germline V gene data show CDR1 as DFQATT and CDR2 as SNEGSKA (reference sequence). The V and J ends lost 5 bases and 2 bases respectively, with 13 bases between them. This CDR3 contains 14 residues. CDR3 region: CSAVGAGGNQPQHF. For the CDR3, the DNA is TGCAGTGCTGTCGGGGCTGGGGGCAATCAGCCCCAGCATTTT.

The table lists this clonotype with many counts. The gene calls are TRBV11-3 and TRBJ2-2; 8 bases are shared with TRBD2. The junction had 10 bases not matched to a gene; V was cut back by 5 bases and J by 5 bases. Germline CDR1 is SGHNT and CDR2 is YENEEA. The CDR3 has 16 residues. CDR3 in amino acids: CASSQASGSHTGELFF. DNA of the CDR3: TGTGCCAGCAGCCAGGCCAGCGGGAGCCATACCGGGGAGCTGTTTTTT.

The table lists this clonotype with many counts. The chain employs TRBV20-1 and TRBJ1-2; 7 bases line up with TRBD1. From germline, CDR1 is DFQATT and CDR2 SNEGSKA (reference sequence). Trimming at V came to 5 bases and at J to 1 base, leaving 7 bases not matched to a gene. This CDR3 region has 14 residues. Written as DNA, the CDR3 is TGCAGTGCTGACCGGGACAGCCGTAACTATGGCTACACCTTC. It translates to CSADRDSRNYGYTF.

This chain connects TRBV5-1 to TRBJ2-1; a weak D match, TRBD2 (6 bases). Per germline, CDR1 SGHRS and CDR2 YFSETQ. The CDR3 consists of 16 residues. Trimming took 1 base from V and 7 from J, leaving 18 bases between them. CDR3 in amino acids: CASSLKEGGGGNEQFF. CDR3 sequence (DNA): TGCGCCAGCAGCTTGAAGGAGGGCGGAGGCGGGAATGAGCAGTTCTTC.

At least ten counts were recorded for this clonotype. V is TRBV5-1 and J is TRBJ2-5; 7 bases map to TRBD1. The length of the CDR3 is 17 residues. The junction had 11 bases not matched to a gene; V was cut back by 3 bases and J by 0 bases. CDR1 and CDR2 from the germline V gene are SGHRS and YFSETQ. CDR3 DNA: TGCGCCAGCAGCTGGGGCACAAGACAGGGCGACCAAGAGACCCAGTACTTC. This encodes CASSWGTRQGDQETQYF.

This clonotype was recorded at least ten times. The rearrangement links TRBV20-1 to TRBJ2-1; 11 bases line up with TRBD2. Germline V CDR1 and CDR2: DFQATT, SNEGSKA (reference sequence). V was clipped by 5 bases and J by 7 bases; unmatched bases: 7. CDR3 size: 14 residues. The CDR3 DNA reads as TGCAGTGCTTCTACGACTAGCGGGGCAAATGAGCAGTTCTTC. Translation gives CSASTTSGANEQFF.

The sample holds many counts of this clonotype. This chain joins TRBV28 and TRBJ2-5; unclear D gene. CDR3 size: 14 residues. Looked up from germline, CDR1 is MDHEN and CDR2 is SYDVKM. Trimming removed 5 bases at V and 7 bases at J, with 17 bases between. The CDR3 reads CASSLRTLEGTQYF. CDR3 bases: TGTGCCAGCAGTCTTCGGACCTTAGAAGGGACCCAGTACTTC.

This clonotype was seen many times. J is TRBJ2-7 and V is TRBV12-3 or TRBV12-4; 8 bases align to TRBD1. This CDR3 comprises 14 residues. The ends lost 6 bases at V and 5 bases at J; junction bases unmatched: 9. The CDR3 DNA reads as TGTGCCAGCAGCCCTCAGGGGGCTTATAACGAGCAGTACTTC. Its translation: CASSPQGAYNEQYF.

V is TRBV10-3 and J is TRBJ2-7; a possible D gene is TRBD2 (5 bases). Germline V gene data show CDR1 as ENHRY and CDR2 as SYGVKD. The germline V and J ends were trimmed by 7 bases and 6 bases, with 16 bases remaining between them. This CDR3 comprises 13 residues. The CDR3 loop reads CAINQDLSREQYF. The CDR3 region has the DNA TGTGCCATCAACCAGGACTTGTCGCGCGAGCAGTACTTC.

The table lists this clonotype with a few counts. The CDR3 region is CSAREATKPQETQYF. Here the CDR3 DNA reads TGCAGTGCTAGAGAGGCGACTAAACCCCAAGAGACCCAGTACTTC. V and J are TRBV20-1 and TRBJ2-5, with D possibly being TRBD2 (5 bases). Germline lookup yields CDR1 DFQATT and CDR2 SNEGSKA (reference sequence). The CDR3 extends over 15 amino acids. V was trimmed by 0 bases and J by 1 base, leaving 12 bases between them.

This clonotype was seen at least ten times. V usage is TRBV5-4 and J usage is TRBJ1-1; unclear D gene. Germline lookup yields CDR1 SGHNT and CDR2 YYREEE (reference sequence). The CDR3 consists of 14 residues. V gave up 3 bases and J gave up 6 bases, with 15 bases separating them. CDR3 DNA sequence: TGTGCCAGCAGCTCGGTTGAGGTGGGAGCTGAAGCTTTCTTT. Amino acid sequence: CASSSVEVGAEAFF.

V and J are TRBV15 and TRBJ1-3; 8 bases agree with TRBD1. The CDR3 sequence is 15 residues long. Looked up from germline, CDR1 is LNHNV and CDR2 is YYDKDF (reference sequence). V lost 1 base to trimming and J lost 6 bases; unmatched junction nucleotides: 5. The CDR3 spells CATSRGTGTANTIYF. DNA for the CDR3: TGTGCCACCAGCAGAGGGACAGGGACCGCAAACACCATATATTTT.

The chain joins TRBV5-6 to TRBJ2-5, with TRBD2 matching 8 bases. Trimming took 0 bases from V and 4 from J; bases not matched to a gene: 2. There are 14 residues in the CDR3. Germline loops: CDR1 SGHDT, CDR2 YYEEEE. The CDR3: CASSLAAGGETQYF. DNA for the CDR3: TGTGCCAGCAGCTTGGCCGCGGGGGGAGAGACCCAGTACTTC.

This clonotype was picked up many times. This sequence joins TRBV20-1 and TRBJ2-3; D gene ambiguous. Germline lookup yields CDR1 DFQATT and CDR2 SNEGSKA (reference sequence). This CDR3 spans 11 amino acids. Trimming took 6 bases from V and 6 from J, leaving 10 bases between them. CDR3 coding DNA: TGCAGTGCGACACAGTTGGATACGCAGTATTTT. Encoded protein: CSATQLDTQYF.

The rearrangement links TRBV2 to TRBJ2-7, with 7 bases lining up with TRBD1. V shed 10 bases and J 4 bases; nucleotides not matched to a gene: 10. Per the germline V gene, CDR1 is SNHLY and CDR2 is FYNNEI. This CDR3 comprises 13 residues. CDR3 residues: CAIWDSGQYEQYF. Written as DNA, the CDR3 is TGTGCCATTTGGGACAGCGGACAATACGAGCAGTACTTC.

This clonotype was seen repeatedly, ten times or more. This chain connects TRBV14 to TRBJ1-2; 7 bases are shared with TRBD1. The V gene's germline CDR1 is SGHDN and CDR2 FVKESK. V shed 4 bases and J 7 bases; nucleotides not matched to a gene: 6. The CDR3 spans 13 residues. The CDR3: CASSPTGAPGYTF. CDR3 DNA sequence: TGTGCCAGCAGCCCAACAGGGGCCCCTGGCTACACCTTC.

This clonotype was counted many times. The chain is built from TRBV5-1 and TRBJ2-1, with D perhaps matching TRBD1 (6 bases). The CDR3 loop spans 15 amino acids. Germline values: CDR1 SGHRS, CDR2 YFSETQ. V was clipped by 2 bases and J by 2 bases, with 11 bases between them. The CDR3 spells CASSFQTGTYNEQFF. The CDR3 coding sequence is TGCGCCAGCAGCTTTCAAACAGGGACCTACAATGAGCAGTTCTTC.

This clonotype has at least ten counts. The chain links TRBV20-1 to TRBJ2-7; 7 bases fit TRBD2. The CDR3 is made up of 14 amino acids. The V gene's germline CDR1 is DFQATT and CDR2 SNEGSKA (reference sequence). The V segment lost 5 bases and the J segment 7 bases; nucleotides outside the gene matches: 14. The CDR3 loop is CSAHSGPDSREQYF. The CDR3 nucleotides are TGCAGTGCTCATAGCGGGCCGGATTCGAGGGAGCAGTACTTC.

This clonotype was seen a few times. This sequence joins TRBV3-1 and TRBJ2-7, with D tentatively TRBD1 (5 bases). V was trimmed by 4 bases and J by 0 bases, leaving 16 bases between them. Germline V gene sequence: CDR1 LGHDT, CDR2 YNNKEL (reference sequence). There are 16 residues in the CDR3. The CDR3 DNA reads as TGTGCCAGCAGCCCCGGGTCGACAGAGAGCTCCTACGAGCAGTACTTC. Translation: CASSPGSTESSYEQYF.

This clonotype has a count of ten or more. This chain links TRBV29-1 with TRBJ1-5; 9 bases fit TRBD1. In germline, CDR1 is SQVTM, CDR2 ANQGSEA. After removal of 6 bases from V and 6 bases from J, the junction contained 12 bases not matched to a gene. This CDR3 is built from 15 residues. The CDR3: CSVDRDREPGQPQHF. CDR3 bases: TGCAGCGTAGACCGGGACAGGGAGCCGGGTCAGCCCCAGCATTTT. Combining the CDR3 with reference TRBV29-1 and TRBJ1-5 gives the whole variable domain SAVISQKPSRDICQRGTSLTIQCQVDSQVTMMFWYRQQPGQSLTLIATANQGSEATYESGFVIDKFPISRPNLTFSTLTVSNMSPEDSSIYLCSVDRDREPGQPQHFGDGTRLSIL.

This clonotype showed up many times. The chain is built from TRBV4-3 and TRBJ2-7; D assignment may be TRBD1 or TRBD2 (5 bases each). The germline gives CDR1 LGHNA, CDR2 YSLEER. V was cut by 1 base and J by 1 base, with 11 bases left in between. The CDR3 is 15 residues long. DNA for the CDR3: TGCGCCAGCAGCCAAGTCATGGGGGTTTCCTACGAGCAGTACTTC. It codes for CASSQVMGVSYEQYF.

This clonotype has just a few counts. The chain carries TRBV24-1 and TRBJ2-3; maybe TRBD2 (6 bases). Trimming took off 4 bases at V and 0 bases at J, with 13 bases between the two ends. CDR3 length: 16 residues. Germline CDR1 reads KGHDR; CDR2 reads SFDVKD. The CDR3 spells CATSEPGLRSTDTQYF. The CDR3 DNA reads TGTGCCACCAGTGAGCCCGGACTAAGGAGCACAGATACGCAGTATTTT.

This clonotype occurred many times. The chain links TRBV12-3 or TRBV12-4 to TRBJ1-3; 8 nucleotides align to TRBD1. With V trimmed by 5 bases and J by 0 bases, 9 bases remained unmatched. The CDR3 is 17 amino acids. The CDR3 is CASSGDRDRSSGNTIYF. The CDR3 nucleotides read TGTGCCAGCAGTGGTGACAGGGACAGGAGCTCTGGAAACACCATATATTTT.

This clonotype was seen a handful of times. V usage is TRBV5-1 and J usage is TRBJ2-6, with 7 nucleotides matching TRBD2. Germline assignment: CDR1 SGHRS and CDR2 YFSETQ. Unmatched junction bases numbered 4, after V lost 1 base and J lost 0 bases. The CDR3 runs to 17 residues. In DNA, the CDR3 is TGCGCCAGCAGCTTGACTAGCGTGGACTCTGGGGCCAACGTCCTGACTTTC. Translation: CASSLTSVDSGANVLTF.